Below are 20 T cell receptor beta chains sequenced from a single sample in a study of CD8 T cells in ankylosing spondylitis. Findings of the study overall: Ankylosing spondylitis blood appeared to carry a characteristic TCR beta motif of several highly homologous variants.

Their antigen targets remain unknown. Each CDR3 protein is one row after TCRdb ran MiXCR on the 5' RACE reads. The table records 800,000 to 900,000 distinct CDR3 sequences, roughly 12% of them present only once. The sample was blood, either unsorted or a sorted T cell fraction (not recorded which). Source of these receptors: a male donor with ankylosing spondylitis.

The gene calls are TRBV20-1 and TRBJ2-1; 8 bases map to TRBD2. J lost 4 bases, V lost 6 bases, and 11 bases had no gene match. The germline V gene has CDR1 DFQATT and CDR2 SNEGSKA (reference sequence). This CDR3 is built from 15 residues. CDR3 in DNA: TGCAGTGCGCCCAGCGGGAGTACTGGTTACAATGAGCAGTTCTTC. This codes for CSAPSGSTGYNEQFF.

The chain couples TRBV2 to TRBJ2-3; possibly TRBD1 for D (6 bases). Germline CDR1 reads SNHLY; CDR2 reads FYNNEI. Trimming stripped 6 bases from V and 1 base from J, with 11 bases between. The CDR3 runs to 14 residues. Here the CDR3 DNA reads TGTGCCAGCAGGGAGACAGGAGGCACAGATACGCAGTATTTT. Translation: CASRETGGTDTQYF.

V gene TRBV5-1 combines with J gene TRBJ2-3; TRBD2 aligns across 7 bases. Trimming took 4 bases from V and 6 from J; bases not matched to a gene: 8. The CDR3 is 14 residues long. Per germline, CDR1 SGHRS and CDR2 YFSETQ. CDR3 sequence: CASSRREPKDTQYF. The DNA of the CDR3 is TGCGCCAGCAGCCGGCGGGAGCCCAAGGATACGCAGTATTTT.

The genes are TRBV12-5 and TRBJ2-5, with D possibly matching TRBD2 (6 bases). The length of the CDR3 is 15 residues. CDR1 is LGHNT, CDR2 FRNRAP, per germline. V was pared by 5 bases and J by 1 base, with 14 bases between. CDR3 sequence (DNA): TGTGCTAGTGGTGCGGGGAACAGAGCCCAAGAGACCCAGTACTTC. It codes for CASGAGNRAQETQYF.

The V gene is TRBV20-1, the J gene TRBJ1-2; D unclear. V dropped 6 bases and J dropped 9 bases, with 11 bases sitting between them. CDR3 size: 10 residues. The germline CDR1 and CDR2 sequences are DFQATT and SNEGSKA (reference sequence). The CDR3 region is CSAPAPSYTF. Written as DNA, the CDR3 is TGCAGTGCCCCTGCCCCCAGCTACACCTTC.

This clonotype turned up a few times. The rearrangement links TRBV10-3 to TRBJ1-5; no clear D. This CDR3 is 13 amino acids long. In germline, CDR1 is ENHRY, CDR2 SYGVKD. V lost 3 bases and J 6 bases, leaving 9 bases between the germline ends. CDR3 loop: CAISDREVQPQHF. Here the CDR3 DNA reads TGTGCCATCAGTGATAGGGAGGTTCAGCCCCAGCATTTT.

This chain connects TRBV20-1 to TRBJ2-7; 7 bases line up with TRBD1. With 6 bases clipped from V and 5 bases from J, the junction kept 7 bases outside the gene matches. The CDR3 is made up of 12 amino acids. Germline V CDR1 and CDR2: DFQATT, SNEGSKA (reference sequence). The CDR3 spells CSAKTGVDEQYF. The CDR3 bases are TGCAGTGCGAAAACAGGGGTGGACGAGCAGTACTTC.

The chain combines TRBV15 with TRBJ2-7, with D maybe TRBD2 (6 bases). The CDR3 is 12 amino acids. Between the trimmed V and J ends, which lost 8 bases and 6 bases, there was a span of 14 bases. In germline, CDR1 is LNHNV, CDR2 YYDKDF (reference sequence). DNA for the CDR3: TGTGCCACCGGGGCGGGGCTCCGCGAGCAGTACTTC. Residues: CATGAGLREQYF.

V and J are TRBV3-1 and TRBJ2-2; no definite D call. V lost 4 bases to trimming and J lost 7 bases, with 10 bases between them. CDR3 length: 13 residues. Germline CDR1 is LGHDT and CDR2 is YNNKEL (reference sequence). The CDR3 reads CASSPSYDGELFF. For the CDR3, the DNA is TGTGCCAGCAGCCCGTCCTATGACGGGGAGCTGTTTTTT.

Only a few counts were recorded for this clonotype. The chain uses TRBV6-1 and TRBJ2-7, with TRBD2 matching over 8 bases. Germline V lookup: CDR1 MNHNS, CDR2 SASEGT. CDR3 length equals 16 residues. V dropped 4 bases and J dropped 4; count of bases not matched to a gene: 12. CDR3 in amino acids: CASSAGLVLGGYEQYF. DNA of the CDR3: TGTGCCAGCAGTGCGGGACTAGTGCTAGGGGGTTACGAGCAGTACTTC.

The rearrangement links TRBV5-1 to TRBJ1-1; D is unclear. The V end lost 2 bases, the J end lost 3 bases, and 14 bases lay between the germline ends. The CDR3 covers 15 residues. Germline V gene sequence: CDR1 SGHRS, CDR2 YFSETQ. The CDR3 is CASSFRPGGDTEAFF. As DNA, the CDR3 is TGCGCCAGCAGCTTTAGACCCGGAGGAGACACTGAAGCTTTCTTT.

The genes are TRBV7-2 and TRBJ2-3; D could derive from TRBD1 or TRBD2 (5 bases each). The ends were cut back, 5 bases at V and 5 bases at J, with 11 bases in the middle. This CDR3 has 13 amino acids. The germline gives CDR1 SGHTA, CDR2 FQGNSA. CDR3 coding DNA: TGTGCCAGCAGCGGGACCCCGGGAGATACGCAGTATTTT. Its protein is CASSGTPGDTQYF.

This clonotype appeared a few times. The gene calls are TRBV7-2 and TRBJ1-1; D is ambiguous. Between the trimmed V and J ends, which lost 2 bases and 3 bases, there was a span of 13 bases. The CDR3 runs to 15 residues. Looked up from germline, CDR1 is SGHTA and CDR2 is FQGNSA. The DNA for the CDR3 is TGTGCCAGCAGCTTATACGGTACCATTGACACTGAAGCTTTCTTT. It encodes CASSLYGTIDTEAFF.

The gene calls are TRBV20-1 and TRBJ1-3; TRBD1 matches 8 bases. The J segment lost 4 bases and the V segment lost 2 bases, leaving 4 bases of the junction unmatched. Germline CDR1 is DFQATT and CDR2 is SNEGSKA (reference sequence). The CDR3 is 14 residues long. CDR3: CSARWGTGGNTIYF. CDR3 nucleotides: TGCAGTGCTAGATGGGGGACAGGAGGAAACACCATATATTTT.

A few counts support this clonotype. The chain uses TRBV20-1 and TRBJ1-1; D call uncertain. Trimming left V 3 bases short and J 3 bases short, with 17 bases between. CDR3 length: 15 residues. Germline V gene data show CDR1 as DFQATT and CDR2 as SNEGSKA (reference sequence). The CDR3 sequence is CSASSGIRLDTEAFF. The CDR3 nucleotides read TGCAGTGCTAGTTCCGGGATCCGACTTGACACTGAAGCTTTCTTT.

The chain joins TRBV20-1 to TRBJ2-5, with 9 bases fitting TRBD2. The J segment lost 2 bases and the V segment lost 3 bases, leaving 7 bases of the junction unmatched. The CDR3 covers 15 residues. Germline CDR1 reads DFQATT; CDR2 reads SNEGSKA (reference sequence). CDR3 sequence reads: CSASRLAGGQETQYF. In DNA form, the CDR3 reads TGCAGTGCTAGTAGGCTGGCGGGGGGGCAAGAGACCCAGTACTTC.

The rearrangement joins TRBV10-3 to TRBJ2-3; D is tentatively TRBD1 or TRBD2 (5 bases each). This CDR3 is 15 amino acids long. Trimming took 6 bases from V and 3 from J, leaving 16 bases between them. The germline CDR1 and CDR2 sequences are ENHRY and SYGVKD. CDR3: CAISPRGRETDTQYF. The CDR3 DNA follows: TGTGCCATCAGCCCGAGGGGCAGGGAAACAGATACGCAGTATTTT.

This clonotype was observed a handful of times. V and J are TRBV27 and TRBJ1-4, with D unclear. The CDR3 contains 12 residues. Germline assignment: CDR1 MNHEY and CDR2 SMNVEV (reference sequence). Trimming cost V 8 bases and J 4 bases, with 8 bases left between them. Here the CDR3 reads CASPSNNEKLFF. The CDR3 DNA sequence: TGTGCCAGCCCTTCGAATAATGAAAAACTGTTTTTT.

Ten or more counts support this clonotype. The CDR3 reads CASSQDWFILDTGELFF. The DNA for the CDR3 is TGTGCCAGCAGCCAAGATTGGTTCATTCTCGACACCGGGGAGCTGTTTTTT. The J gene is TRBJ2-2, the V gene TRBV4-2; D is uncertain. Germline V lookup: CDR1 LGHNA, CDR2 YNFKEQ. This CDR3 is 17 amino acids long. V shed 0 bases and J shed 3 bases, with 14 bases lying between them.

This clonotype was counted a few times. The CDR3 DNA reads TGTGCCAGCTCAGGCGCCGGCACAGATACGCAGTATTTT. Translated, it gives CASSGAGTDTQYF. The chain joins TRBV18 to TRBJ2-3; D is ambiguous. CDR1 and CDR2 (germline): KGHSH, LQKENI. V was pared by 5 bases and J by 1 base, with 7 bases between. The CDR3 has 13 amino acids.